The 18 T cell receptor beta chains below all came from one sample that was sequenced in a study of cytomegalovirus exposure and HLA in healthy donors. The PCR had 60 Vbeta and 13 Jbeta primers. Here immunoSEQ multiplex PCR was the method, and the copy in TCRdb shows in-frame clones only, minus some. The sample includes 130,000 or so clones, around 78% of them seen just once. Input material: PBMCs. The receptors originated from a man aged 40-55 years in good health and CMV-seronegative.

This chain joins TRBV6-6 and TRBJ1-4, with 8 bases fitting TRBD1. CDR3 size: 15 residues. V shed 2 bases, J shed 3 bases, and the junction held 2 bases outside the gene matches. The germline V gene encodes CDR1 MNHNY and CDR2 SVGAGI (reference sequence). CDR3 loop: CASSYGQGPNEKLFF. In DNA form, the CDR3 reads TGTGCCAGCAGTTACGGACAGGGCCCTAATGAAAAACTGTTTTTT.

The chain recombines TRBV7-2 with TRBJ2-3, with TRBD2 matching 8 bases. The CDR3 loop spans 18 amino acids. Germline V lookup: CDR1 SGHTA, CDR2 FQGNSA. The V gene end was trimmed by 5 bases and the J gene end by 7 bases; junction bases not matched to a gene: 20. The CDR3 here is CASSPRGGAGGTLNTQYF. The DNA of the CDR3 is TGTGCCAGCAGCCCCCGGGGGGGGGCGGGTGGCACACTGAATACGCAGTATTTT.

This sequence joins TRBV15 and TRBJ2-7; weak D call: TRBD1 (6 bases). The ends were cut back, 0 bases at V and 0 bases at J, with 9 bases in the middle. The CDR3 length is 15 residues. Germline V gives CDR1 LNHNV, CDR2 YYDKDF (reference sequence). CDR3 nucleotides: TGTGCCACCAGCAGAGAATCAGGGGACTCCTACGAGCAGTACTTC. As protein: CATSRESGDSYEQYF.

The rearrangement links TRBV19 to TRBJ2-3, with 10 nucleotides matching TRBD2. The J segment lost 0 bases and the V segment lost 3 bases, leaving 0 bases of the junction unmatched. CDR3 length equals 15 residues. Germline V gene data show CDR1 as LNHDA and CDR2 as SQIVND (reference sequence). CDR3 protein: CASSMTSGSTDTQYF. The CDR3 DNA sequence: TGTGCCAGTAGTATGACTAGCGGGAGCACAGATACGCAGTATTTT.

The chain links TRBV9 to TRBJ2-7; the match to TRBD1 covers 8 bases. Germline CDR1 is SGDLS and CDR2 is YYNGEE. With 3 bases clipped from V and 5 bases from J, the junction kept 7 bases outside the gene matches. The CDR3 loop spans 14 amino acids. CDR3 protein: CASSGGSGGDEQYF. The CDR3 DNA reads TGTGCCAGCAGCGGAGGGTCAGGGGGCGACGAGCAGTACTTC.

The chain employs TRBV27 and TRBJ2-2, with 7 nucleotides matching TRBD2. The germline CDR1 and CDR2 sequences are MNHEY and SMNVEV (reference sequence). This CDR3 contains 14 residues. Here the CDR3 reads CASGRALGRGELFF. The CDR3 DNA sequence: TGTGCGAGTGGGAGGGCCCTCGGCCGGGGGGAGCTGTTTTTT.

V gene TRBV6-1 combines with J gene TRBJ2-5; D perhaps matches TRBD1 (7 bases). The CDR3 contains 16 residues. Germline CDR1 and CDR2: MNHNS and SASEGT. The germline V and J ends were trimmed by 3 bases and 5 bases, with 19 bases remaining between them. The CDR3: CASSERTGVRGETQYF. The CDR3 DNA sequence: TGTGCCAGCAGTGAGAGAACAGGGGTCCGGGGGGAGACCCAGTACTTC.

This chain joins TRBV7-8 and TRBJ1-3; D might be TRBD1 (5 bases). CDR3 size: 15 residues. The V and J ends lost 8 bases and 0 bases respectively, with 14 bases between them. The germline gives CDR1 SGHVS, CDR2 FQNEAQ. The CDR3 coding sequence is TGTGCCAGCGGGGCCTTTCAGAGCTCTGGAAACACCATATATTTT. It translates to CASGAFQSSGNTIYF.

V gene TRBV7-2 combines with J gene TRBJ1-6, with D perhaps TRBD1 (6 bases). The CDR3 is 15 residues long. Germline V gives CDR1 SGHTA, CDR2 FQGNSA. Trimming removed 5 bases from V and 7 bases from J, with 15 bases in between. The CDR3 reads CASSLGGGWNSPLHF. Here the CDR3 DNA reads TGTGCCAGCAGCCTAGGGGGGGGCTGGAATTCACCCCTCCACTTT. The full variable domain, in which reference TRBV7-2 and TRBJ1-6 provide the parts outside the CDR3, is GAGVSQSPSNKVTEKGKDVELRCDPISGHTALYWYRQSLGQGLEFLIYFQGNSAPDKSGLPSDRFSAERTGGSVSTLTIQRTQQEDSAVYLCASSLGGGWNSPLHFGNGTRLTVT.

This chain connects TRBV27 to TRBJ2-7, with 10 bases identical to TRBD2. The CDR3 spans 15 residues. With V trimmed by 0 bases and J by 3 bases, 2 bases remained unmatched. Germline lookup yields CDR1 MNHEY and CDR2 SMNVEV (reference sequence). The CDR3 is CASSLSGTSDYEQYF. CDR3 bases: TGTGCCAGCAGTTTATCGGGGACTAGCGACTACGAGCAGTACTTC.

This clone was picked up one time. This chain links TRBV7-9 with TRBJ2-5; TRBD2 matches 7 bases. In germline, CDR1 is SEHNR, CDR2 FQNEAQ (reference sequence). This CDR3 region has 14 residues. Germline trimming cut 3 bases from V and 4 bases from J; bases unmatched to any gene: 5. Written as DNA, the CDR3 is TGTGCCAGCAGCTTTACCGGGACTATAGAGACCCAGTACTTC. It yields the protein CASSFTGTIETQYF.

Comments on this clone: One junction end disagrees with the germline gene, perhaps due to a read error. The chain employs TRBV7-9 and TRBJ2-7; D gene uncertain. In germline, CDR1 is SEHNR, CDR2 FQNEAQ (reference sequence). This CDR3 spans 12 amino acids. Written as DNA, the CDR3 is TGTTCCAGCAGCTTATCTGTCTACGAGCAGTACTTC. Its protein product is CSSSLSVYEQYF.

Regarding this clone: Other DNA sequences within the sample encode an identical CDR3. V gene TRBV5-1 combines with J gene TRBJ1-1; 7 bases are shared with TRBD1. J gave up 2 bases and V 0 bases, and 4 bases lay outside the gene matches. The length of the CDR3 is 15 residues. The germline V gene encodes CDR1 SGHRS and CDR2 YFSETQ. In DNA, the CDR3 is TGCGCCAGCAGCTTGGTAGCAGGGGGAAACACTGAAGCTTTCTTT. As protein: CASSLVAGGNTEAFF.

In this sample, this clone turned up a few times. V and J are TRBV27 and TRBJ2-7; perhaps TRBD1 as D (6 bases). The CDR3 extends over 15 amino acids. Per germline, CDR1 MNHEY and CDR2 SMNVEV (reference sequence). V lost 2 bases and J 2 bases, leaving 13 bases between the germline ends. This chain's CDR3 is CASSLNSGGPYEQYF. Here the CDR3 DNA reads TGTGCCAGCAGTTTAAATAGTGGGGGCCCCTACGAGCAGTACTTC.

In its sample, this clone was seen once. V is TRBV5-1 and J is TRBJ1-3; tentatively, D is TRBD1 (6 bases). The CDR3 runs 15 residues. Germline CDR1 and CDR2: SGHRS and YFSETQ. V lost 1 base, J lost 4 bases, and 12 bases lay in between. In nucleotides, the CDR3 is TGCGCCAGCAGCTTGTCGTGGGGGCTCGGAAACACCATATATTTT. Its translation is CASSLSWGLGNTIYF.

The V call is TRBV5-1, the J call TRBJ2-2, with D tentatively TRBD2 (5 bases). Germline-derived CDR1 and CDR2 are SGHRS and YFSETQ. The V end was cut by 4 bases, the J end by 1 base, with 8 bases between. The CDR3 runs to 14 residues. The CDR3 region is CASSLSENTGELFF. The CDR3 region has the DNA TGCGCCAGCAGCCTTAGCGAGAACACCGGGGAGCTGTTTTTT.

The chain is built from TRBV5-1 and TRBJ2-5, with 7 bases lining up with TRBD1. The CDR3 runs to 16 residues. Germline CDR1 SGHRS, CDR2 YFSETQ. V shed 4 bases and J 4 bases; nucleotides not matched to a gene: 13. The CDR3 spells CASSPTGISLGETQYF. The CDR3 region has the DNA TGCGCCAGCAGCCCGACAGGGATAAGTCTCGGAGAGACCCAGTACTTC.

The V call is TRBV4-3, the J call TRBJ1-1; possibly TRBD1 for D (5 bases). The CDR3 loop spans 14 amino acids. The germline V gene encodes CDR1 LGHNA and CDR2 YSLEER. Between the trimmed V and J ends, which lost 5 bases and 2 bases, there was a span of 12 bases. CDR3 in amino acids: CASSMGGDNTEAFF. CDR3 DNA sequence: TGCGCCAGCAGCATGGGAGGGGATAACACTGAAGCTTTCTTT.